This T cell receptor beta chain was captured in a study of cytomegalovirus exposure and HLA in healthy donors. This PCR relied on a set of 60 Vbeta primers and 13 Jbeta primers. Assay used: immunoSEQ multiplex PCR; TCRdb lists only in-frame clones, some missing. The sample yields approximately 150,000 clones, roughly 80% seen once. The CDR3 is 14 residues long. The germline gives CDR1 SGHNT, CDR2 YYREEE (reference sequence). J was trimmed by 8 bases and V by 5 bases; bases with no gene match: 11. V and J are TRBV5-4 and TRBJ1-2, with 8 bases fitting TRBD1. The receptor was derived from a woman aged 30 to 39 in good health and CMV-seropositive. Sequencing was performed on PBMCs. The CDR3 protein is CASRGAQGAAGYTF. The DNA for the CDR3 is TGTGCCAGCAGGGGGGCGCAGGGGGCGGCGGGCTACACCTTC.